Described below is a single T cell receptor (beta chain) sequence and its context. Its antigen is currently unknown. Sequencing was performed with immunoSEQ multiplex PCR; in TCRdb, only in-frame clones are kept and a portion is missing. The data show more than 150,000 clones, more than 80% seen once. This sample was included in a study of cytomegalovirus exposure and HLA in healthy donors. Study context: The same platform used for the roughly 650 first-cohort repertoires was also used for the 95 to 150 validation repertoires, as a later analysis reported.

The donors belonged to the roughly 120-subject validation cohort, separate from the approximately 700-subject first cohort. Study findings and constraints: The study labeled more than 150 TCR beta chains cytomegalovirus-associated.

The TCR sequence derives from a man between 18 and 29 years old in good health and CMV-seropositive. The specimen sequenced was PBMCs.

The CDR3 region has the DNA TGCAGCGTTGGGCGCCAGGGGGGAGCCATCTATGGCTACACCTTC. Translated: CSVGRQGGAIYGYTF. This chain joins TRBV29-1 and TRBJ1-2; 7 bases align to TRBD1. CDR1 and CDR2 from the germline V gene are SQVTM and ANQGSEA. Germline trimming cut 4 bases from V and 4 bases from J; bases unmatched to any gene: 12. CDR3 size: 15 residues.